This T cell receptor beta chain appears in the sequencing data of a study of T cells after yellow fever vaccination. This clonotype was recorded many times. The V gene lost 4 bases and the J gene lost 2 bases, with 11 bases spanning the gap. The CDR3 runs 14 residues. Germline loops: CDR1 SGHRS, CDR2 YFSETQ. Each CDR3 protein is one row after TCRdb ran MiXCR on the 5' RACE reads. The sample lists about 360,000 distinct CDR3 sequences, 6.2% occurring once. This TCR derives from a man aged 25 to 45 who received the YFV17D yellow fever vaccine. This sample comprised PBMCs, obtained 5 days after the yellow fever booster vaccination. The chain couples TRBV5-1 to TRBJ2-3, with a weak D call TRBD2 (6 bases). In DNA form, the CDR3 reads TGCGCCAGCAGCGGGCGGGGCGCCACAGATACGCAGTATTTT. Amino acid sequence: CASSGRGATDTQYF. The entire variable domain, with the rest obtained from reference TRBV5-1 and TRBJ2-3, is as follows: KAGVTQTPRYLIKTRGQQVTLSCSPISGHRSVSWYQQTPGQGLQFLFEYFSETQRNKGNFPGRFSGRQFSNSRSEMNVSTLELGDSALYLCASSGRGATDTQYFGPGTRLTVL.